This T cell receptor beta chain stems from a study of CD8 T cells in Susac syndrome. With random hexamers, reverse transcription was performed on about 0.5 to 1 ug of RNA. TCRdb reanalysed the immunoSEQ multiplex PCR reads using MiXCR and keeps one entry per CDR3 protein. The data contain around 190,000 distinct CDR3 sequences, approximately 93% of them singletons. Sequencing used CD4+ T cells from PBMCs. This TCR derives from a human donor in good health.

CDR3 sequence: CASSQDDRRSTEAFF. The CDR3 bases are TGTGCCAGCAGCCAAGATGACAGACGTAGCACTGAAGCTTTCTTT. V is TRBV3-1 and J is TRBJ1-1; D is perhaps TRBD1 (5 bases). The CDR3 has 15 amino acids. Trimming shortened V by 0 bases and J by 4 bases, and 12 bases separated the two germline ends. CDR1 and CDR2 (germline): LGHDT, YNNKEL (reference sequence).